This TCR beta chain emerged from a study of human T cells and chemical hapten exposure. Study context: In the sensitization step, 2% DPC was placed on roughly 2 cm by roughly 2 cm of upper inner arm skin.

In TCRdb, the RACE reads were re-called with MiXCR into one record per CDR3 protein. The table has about 83,000 distinct CDR3 sequences, around 7% seen once. This clonotype has only a few counts. Germline V gene data show CDR1 as SGHTA and CDR2 as FQGTGA. CDR3 length: 15 amino acids. Trimming left V 5 bases short and J 2 bases short, with 16 bases between. The sample's time point: patch test 1, 2 weeks after DPC sensitization. Treatment described: therapeutic diphenylcyclopropenone sensitization with weekly scalp DPC. The study drew its donors from alopecia patients who were 18 to 70 years old and suitable for DPC. Total RNA was isolated from whole blood that had not been fractionated.

The genes are TRBV7-3 and TRBJ2-7; D gene unclear. Here the sequenced sample was whole blood, taken in connection with sensitization to the hapten diphenylcyclopropenone (DPC). The TCR was taken from a woman aged 30 to 39 with alopecia areata. Some clones in this sample may be carry-over from other donors' samples. The CDR3 region has the DNA TGTGCCAGCAGCCTGTTCCCGGACGGAACCTACGAGCAGTACTTC. Translation: CASSLFPDGTYEQYF.